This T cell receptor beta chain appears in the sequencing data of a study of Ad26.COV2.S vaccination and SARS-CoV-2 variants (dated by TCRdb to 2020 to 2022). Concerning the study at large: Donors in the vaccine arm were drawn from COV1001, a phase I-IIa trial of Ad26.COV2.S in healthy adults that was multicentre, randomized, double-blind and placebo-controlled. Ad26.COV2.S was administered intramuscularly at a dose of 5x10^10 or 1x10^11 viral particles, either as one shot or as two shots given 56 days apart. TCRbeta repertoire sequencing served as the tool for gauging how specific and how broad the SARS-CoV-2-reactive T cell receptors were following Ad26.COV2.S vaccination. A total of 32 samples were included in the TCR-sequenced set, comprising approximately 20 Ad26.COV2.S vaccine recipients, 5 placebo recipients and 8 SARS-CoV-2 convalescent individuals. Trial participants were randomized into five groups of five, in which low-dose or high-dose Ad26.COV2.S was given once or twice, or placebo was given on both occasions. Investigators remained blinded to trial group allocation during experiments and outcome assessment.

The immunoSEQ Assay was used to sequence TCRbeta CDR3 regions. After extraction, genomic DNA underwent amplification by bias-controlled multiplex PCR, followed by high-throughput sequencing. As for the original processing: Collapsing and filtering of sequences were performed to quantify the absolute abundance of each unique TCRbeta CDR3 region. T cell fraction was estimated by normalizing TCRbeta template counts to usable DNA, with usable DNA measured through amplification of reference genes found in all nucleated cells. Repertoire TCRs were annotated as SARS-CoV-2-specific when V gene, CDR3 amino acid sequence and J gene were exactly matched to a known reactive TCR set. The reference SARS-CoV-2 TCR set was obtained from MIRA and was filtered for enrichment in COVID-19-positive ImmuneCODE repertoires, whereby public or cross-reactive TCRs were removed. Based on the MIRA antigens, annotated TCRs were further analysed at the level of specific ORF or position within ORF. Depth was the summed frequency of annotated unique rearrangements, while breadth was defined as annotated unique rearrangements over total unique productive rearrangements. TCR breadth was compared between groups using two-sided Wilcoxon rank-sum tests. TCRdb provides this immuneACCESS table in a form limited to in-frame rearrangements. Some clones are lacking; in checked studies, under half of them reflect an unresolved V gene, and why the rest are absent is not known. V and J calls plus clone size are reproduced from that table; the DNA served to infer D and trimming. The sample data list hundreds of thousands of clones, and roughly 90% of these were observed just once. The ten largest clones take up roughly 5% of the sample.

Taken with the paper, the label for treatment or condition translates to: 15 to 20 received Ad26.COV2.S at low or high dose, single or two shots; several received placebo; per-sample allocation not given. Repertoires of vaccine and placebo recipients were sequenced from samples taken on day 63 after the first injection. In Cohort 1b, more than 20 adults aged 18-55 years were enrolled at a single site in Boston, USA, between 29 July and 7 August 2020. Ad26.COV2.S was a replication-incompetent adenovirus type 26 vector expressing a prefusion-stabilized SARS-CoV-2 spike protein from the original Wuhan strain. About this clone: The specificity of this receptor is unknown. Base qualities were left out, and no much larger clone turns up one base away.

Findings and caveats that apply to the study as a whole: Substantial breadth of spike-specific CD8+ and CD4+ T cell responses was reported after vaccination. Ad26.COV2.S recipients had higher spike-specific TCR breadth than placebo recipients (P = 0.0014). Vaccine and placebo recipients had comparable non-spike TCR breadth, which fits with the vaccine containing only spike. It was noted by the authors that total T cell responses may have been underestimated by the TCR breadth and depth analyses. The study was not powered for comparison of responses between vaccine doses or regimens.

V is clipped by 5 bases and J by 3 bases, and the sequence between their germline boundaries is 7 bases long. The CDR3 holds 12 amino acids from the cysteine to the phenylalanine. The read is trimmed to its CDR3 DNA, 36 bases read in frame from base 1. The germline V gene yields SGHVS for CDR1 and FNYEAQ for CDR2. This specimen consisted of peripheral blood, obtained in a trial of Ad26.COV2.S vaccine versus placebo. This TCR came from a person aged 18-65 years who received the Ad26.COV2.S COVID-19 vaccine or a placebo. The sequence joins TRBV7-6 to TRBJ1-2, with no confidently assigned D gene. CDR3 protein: CASSPGDYGYTF. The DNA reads TGTGCCAGCAGCCCCGGGGACTATGGCTACACCTTC.